This T cell receptor (beta chain) was captured by sequencing in a study of T-cell reconstitution after alpha-beta-depleted transplantation in children. Study observations and caveats: After one year, T-cell counts and TCRbeta diversity mostly came from new T cells. Several patients had high TCRbeta diversity at day 60; it came from surviving recipient T cells and thymic progenitors. Several hundred rapidly expanded clones from non-depleted graft cells reportedly supplied alpha-beta T cells about two months post-transplant.

The CDR3 has 13 amino acids. CDR1 and CDR2 from the germline V gene are SNHLY and FYNNEI. This clonotype was seen ten or more times. Its antigen is unknown. Germline is not matched at one junction end, which may reflect a read error. Preparation of the TCRbeta library was carried out with unique molecular identifiers. TCRdb called the PCR reads again in MiXCR, with one record for every CDR3 protein. Of around 490,000 distinct CDR3 sequences in the sample, over 9.5% were seen once. This specimen was PBMCs, mostly from graft donor cells, taken 180 days after TCRalphabeta/CD19-depleted stem cell transplant. The chain is built from TRBV2 and TRBJ1-2; the match to TRBD1 covers 10 bases. The source of this sequence is a female patient aged 2-15 years who had a stem cell transplant for aplastic anemia, so the T cells may come from the graft donor. The CDR3 coding sequence is TGCGCCAGCAGCGGGGACAGGGGCTATGGCTACACCTTC. Amino acid sequence: CASSGDRGYGYTF.